Presented here are 3 T cell receptor beta chains from one specimen sequenced in a study of beta chain features in type 1 diabetes. The study, taken as a whole, reports: Shorter TCRB CDR3s, moderately but significantly so, marked every one of the four CD4+ subsets in Type 1 diabetes patients.

Reverse transcription of all isolated RNA meant that expressed TCRB transcripts were sequenced. This table comes from immunoSEQ multiplex PCR, and its TCRdb copy is limited to in-frame clones, with some not included. Here the sample spans some 640,000 clones, around 15% being singletons. Which antigens these TCRs recognize remains unknown. Sequencing was performed on naive CD4+ T cells from blood. The receptor source for this set is a man between 18 and 35 years old with type 1 diabetes.

The sample holds a few counts of this clone. The chain combines TRBV11-2 with TRBJ1-2; D not resolved. Germline-derived CDR1 and CDR2 are SGHAT and FQNNGV. The CDR3 length is 15 residues. V was cut by 0 bases and J by 6 bases, with 14 bases left in between. The CDR3 coding sequence is TGTGCCAGCAGCTTAGAAAGAAGGAGTGTGAATGGCTACACCTTC. Amino acid sequence: CASSLERRSVNGYTF.

This clone was recorded a few times. The V call is TRBV7-2, the J call TRBJ2-3, with D possibly matching TRBD2 (5 bases). Deletions cut 0 bases from V and 6 bases from J, with 19 bases between. Germline CDR1 and CDR2: SGHTA and FQGNSA. The CDR3 covers 17 residues. This CDR3 is CASSLARAVRTWDTQYF. The CDR3 nucleotides are TGTGCCAGCAGCTTAGCGAGGGCGGTGAGAACCTGGGATACGCAGTATTTT.

V usage is TRBV18 and J usage is TRBJ2-1, with no clear D. The germline gives CDR1 KGHSH, CDR2 LQKENI. Trimming pared 1 base from V and 8 bases from J, leaving 9 bases between. The CDR3 sequence is 13 residues long. The CDR3 DNA sequence: TGTGCCAGCTCACCACAGAACGTTGATGAGCAGTTCTTC. This gives the protein CASSPQNVDEQFF. Variable domain in full (rest from reference TRBV18 and TRBJ2-1): NAGVMQNPRHLVRRRGQEARLRCSPMKGHSHVYWYRQLPEEGLKFMVYLQKENIIDESGMPKERFSAEFPKEGPSILRIQQVVRGDSAAYFCASSPQNVDEQFFGPGTRLTVL.